The rows below give T cell receptor beta chains drawn from one sample of a study of blood T cells in healthy people across ages. TCRdb reprocessed the 5' RACE reads via MiXCR and lists one record per CDR3 protein. The sample carries about 650,000 distinct CDR3 sequences, about 34% recorded once. What was sequenced was blood. These receptors all stem from a woman of 80 years or more in good health. CDR3s include the opening cysteine and the closing phenylalanine or tryptophan. Clone size, where shown, is once, few, many, or a class for clones that have expanded.

clone size	J gene	V gene	CDR3 protein
-	TRBJ2-7	TRBV2	CASSALIGTYNGQYF
many	TRBJ2-7	TRBV5-1	CASSRDRVAYEQYF
once	TRBJ2-3	TRBV4-3	CASSQDGAGWTDTQYF
many	TRBJ2-5	TRBV20-1	CSAEIGSEQETQYF
many	TRBJ1-2	TRBV5-6	CASSPQTGAGDYGYTF
many	TRBJ1-6	TRBV7-2	CASSLHRENSPLHF
many	TRBJ2-3	TRBV7-2	CASSLAGTFSTDTQYF
-	TRBJ1-5	TRBV10-2	CASSESRGAGQPQHF
few	TRBJ2-7	TRBV6-1	CASSEFPGQSSYEQYF
many	TRBJ2-7	TRBV20-1	CSAREGLAGEYEQYF
-	TRBJ1-1	TRBV6-2/TRBV6-3	CASSRGPLRTKAFF
many	TRBJ2-7	TRBV7-2	CASNLDAVLREQYF
-	TRBJ2-6	TRBV5-1	CASSLDGTAGANVLTF
many	TRBJ2-1	TRBV6-6	CASKARRSVVYNEQFF
many	TRBJ1-1	TRBV7-9	CASSQTDGNTEAFF
once	TRBJ2-7	TRBV20-1	CSAPMSGAPSYEQYF
-	TRBJ2-2	TRBV19	CASRHTGTANTGELFF
many	TRBJ2-3	TRBV18	CASSPEVAGGSDTQYF
-	TRBJ1-4	TRBV20-1	CSAREGTGNVKLFF
-	TRBJ1-5	TRBV12-3/TRBV12-4	CASSKRTGYNQPQHF
-	TRBJ1-2	TRBV20-1	CSAREPLKDREGYTF
-	TRBJ2-1	TRBV7-3	CASSAGGTYNEQFF
many	TRBJ1-1	TRBV15	CATSSRGTSTEAFF
many	TRBJ2-3	TRBV3-1	CASSQRASTDTQYF
many	TRBJ2-5	TRBV20-1	CSTKGKGPPRYF
-	TRBJ2-4	TRBV19	CASKEASGKNIQYF
-	TRBJ2-1	TRBV7-2	CASSSSSSGGGYEQFF
few	TRBJ1-1	TRBV6-1	CASSAPDEVNTEAFF
-	-	TRBV5-8	CASSFRGIGEQYF
many	TRBJ2-5	TRBV7-6	CASSWGQGAGETQYF
many	TRBJ2-7	TRBV29-1	CSVRVLKNEQYF